Described below is a single T cell receptor (beta chain) sequence and its context. This sample is drawn from a study of blood T cell repertoires in COVID-19. Study background: Sample material is recorded as cDNA or gDNA derived from T cells, B-cell-depleted T cells, or PBMCs.

Deletions cut 4 bases from V and 2 bases from J, with 13 bases between. Germline CDR1 is MDHEN and CDR2 is SYDVKM. The CDR3 sequence is 15 residues long. Those enrolled, adults aged roughly 18 to 89 years, came from about two dozen US areas. The study assigned cohorts using participant-reported clinical history. As handled by the study authors: It was from reference gene primer amplification that nucleated cell counts were estimated. Generated by immunoSEQ multiplex PCR, the TCRdb table keeps only in-frame clones and is missing some. Clone size and V and J calls were adopted from that table, with D and trimming inferred from the DNA. Here the sample spans 210,000 or so clones, less than 90% being singletons.

Sequenced input: PBMCs or T cells enriched from blood (not recorded which). This TCR was recovered from a woman between 45 and 65 years old in a cohort exposed to, infected with or recovered from COVID-19 (not recorded which). The gene calls are TRBV28 and TRBJ2-3, with D possibly matching TRBD2 (7 bases). CDR3 DNA: TGTGCCAGCAGTTCACGGGGGGCCCCCACAGATACGCAGTATTTT. It codes for CASSSRGAPTDTQYF.